The text below deals with one TCR beta chain. This record comes from a study of blood T cell repertoires in COVID-19. The CDR3 consists of 12 residues. Germline V gene lookup returns CDR1 MNHEY and CDR2 SVGAGI. Trimming removed 11 bases from V and 10 bases from J, with 18 bases in between. Profiled with immunoSEQ multiplex PCR; TCRdb holds only in-frame clones, not every one. This sample has hundreds of thousands of clones; approximately 89% occur once, and the top ten carry around 3.3%. V usage is TRBV6-5 and J usage is TRBJ2-1, with unresolved D. Sequencing used peripheral blood. The TCR sequence derives from a woman in her late teens or twenties who had recovered from COVID-19. The CDR3 protein is CAPSLVGSEQFF. In DNA form, the CDR3 reads TGTGCCCCCTCTCTAGTAGGAAGCGAGCAGTTCTTC.